This TCR beta chain is from a study of T cells expressing NK-cell markers. Looking at the study overall: CD3+CD56+NKG2C+, CD3+CD56+NKG2C- and CD3+CD56-NKG2C+ T cells, once sorted, supplied the TCR beta repertoires.

General observations from the study: Six of the donors carried dominant NKG2C+ clonotypes that took up about 1.0-7.0% of their CD8+ T cells. Among several donors, these clonotypes also ranked first in the CD3+CD56-NKG2C+ fraction.

Researchers built TCR beta cDNA using 5'RACE template switching with UMIs. From its re-call of the 5' RACE reads, TCRdb lists each CDR3 protein once, without DNA. The sample table includes some 390,000 distinct CDR3 sequences. Concerning this clonotype: As yet, its antigen is unknown.

CDR1 MNHEY and CDR2 SVGAGI come from the germline V gene. CDR3 size: 16 residues. Sequenced input: blood T cells: a sorted CD56 or NKG2C T cell subset, CD4+ or CD8+ T cells, or bulk PBMC T cells (not recorded which). The chain recombines TRBV6-5 with TRBJ2-2. This TCR was recovered from a woman in her forties or fifties in good health. CDR3 residues: CASSYLQTGNTGELFF.